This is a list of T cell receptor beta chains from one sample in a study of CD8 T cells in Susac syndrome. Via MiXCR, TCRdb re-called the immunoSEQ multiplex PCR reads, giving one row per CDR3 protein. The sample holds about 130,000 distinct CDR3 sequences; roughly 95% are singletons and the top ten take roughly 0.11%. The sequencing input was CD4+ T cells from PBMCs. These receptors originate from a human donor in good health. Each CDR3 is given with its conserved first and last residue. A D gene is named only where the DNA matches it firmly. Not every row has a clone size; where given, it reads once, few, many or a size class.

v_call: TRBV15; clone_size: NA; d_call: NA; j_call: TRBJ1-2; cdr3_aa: CATSKPPPNRAYYGYTF; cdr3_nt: TGTGCCACCAGCAAGCCCCCCCCGAACAGGGCGTACTATGGCTACACCTTC
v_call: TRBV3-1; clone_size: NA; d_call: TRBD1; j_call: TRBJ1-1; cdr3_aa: CASSQGKGAPVTEAFF; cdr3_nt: TGTGCCAGCAGCCAAGGGAAGGGGGCGCCGGTGACTGAAGCTTTCTTT
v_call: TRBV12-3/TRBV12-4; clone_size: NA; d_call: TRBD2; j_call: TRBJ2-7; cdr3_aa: CASSSGGSGEQYF; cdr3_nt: TGTGCCAGCAGTTCAGGCGGGAGCGGCGAGCAGTACTTC
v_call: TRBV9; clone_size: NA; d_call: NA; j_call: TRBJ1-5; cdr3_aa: CASSERGGGSNQPQHF; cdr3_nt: TGTGCCAGCAGCGAGAGGGGAGGGGGTTCGAATCAGCCCCAGCATTTT
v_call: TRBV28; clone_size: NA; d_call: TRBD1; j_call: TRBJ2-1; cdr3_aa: CASSSLGTGSYNEQFF; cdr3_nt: TGTGCCAGCAGTTCACTCGGGACAGGGTCTTACAATGAGCAGTTCTTC
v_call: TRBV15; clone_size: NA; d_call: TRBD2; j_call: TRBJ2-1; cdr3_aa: CATRKRDDYNEQFF; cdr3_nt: TGTGCCACCAGAAAGCGGGATGACTACAATGAGCAGTTCTTC
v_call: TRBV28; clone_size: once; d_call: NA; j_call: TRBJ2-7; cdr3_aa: CASVLTAGRNYEQYF; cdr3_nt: TGTGCCAGCGTCTTAACCGCGGGACGGAACTACGAGCAGTACTTC
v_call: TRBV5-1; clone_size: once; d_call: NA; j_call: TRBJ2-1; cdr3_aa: CASSLAATGEQFF; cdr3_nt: TGCGCCAGCAGCTTGGCGGCGACCGGTGAGCAGTTCTTC
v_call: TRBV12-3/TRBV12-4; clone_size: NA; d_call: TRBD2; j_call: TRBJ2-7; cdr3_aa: CASRGLAGQYEQYF; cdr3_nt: TGTGCCAGCAGGGGACTAGCGGGTCAGTACGAGCAGTACTTC
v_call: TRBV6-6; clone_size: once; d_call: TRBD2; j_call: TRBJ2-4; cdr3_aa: CASRGLAENIQYF; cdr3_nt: TGTGCCAGCAGGGGACTAGCGGAAAACATTCAGTACTTC
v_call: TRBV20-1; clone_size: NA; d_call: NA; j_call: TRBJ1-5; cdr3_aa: CSAIRSGTNQPQHF; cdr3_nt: TGCAGTGCTATACGGTCAGGGACCAATCAGCCCCAGCATTTT
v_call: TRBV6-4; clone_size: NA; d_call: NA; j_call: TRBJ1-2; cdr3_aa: CASSDSGRRTGYTF; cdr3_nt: TGTGCCAGCAGTGACTCGGGCAGGAGGACTGGCTACACCTTC
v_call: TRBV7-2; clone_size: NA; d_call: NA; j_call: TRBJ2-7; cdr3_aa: CASSLDNDEQYF; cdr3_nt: TGTGCCAGCAGCTTAGATAACGACGAGCAGTACTTC
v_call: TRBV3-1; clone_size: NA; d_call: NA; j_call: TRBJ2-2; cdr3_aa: CASSQTSWTGELFF; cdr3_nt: TGTGCCAGCAGCCAAACTAGCTGGACCGGGGAGCTGTTTTTT
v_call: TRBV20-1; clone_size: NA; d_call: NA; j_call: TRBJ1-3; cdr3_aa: CSAREAGTGNTIYF; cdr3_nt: TGCAGTGCTAGAGAGGCGGGAACTGGAAACACCATATATTTT
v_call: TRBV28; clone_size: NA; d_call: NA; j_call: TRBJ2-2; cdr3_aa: CASSAPLGGTPGELFF; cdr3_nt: TGTGCCAGCAGTGCCCCGTTAGGCGGGACTCCCGGGGAGCTGTTTTTT
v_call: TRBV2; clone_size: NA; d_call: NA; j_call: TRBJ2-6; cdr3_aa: CASSAQDSGANVLTF; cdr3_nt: TGTGCCAGCAGTGCCCAGGACTCTGGGGCCAACGTCCTGACTTTC
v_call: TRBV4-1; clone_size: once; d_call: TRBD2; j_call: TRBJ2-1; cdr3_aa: CASSQGREDTYNEQFF; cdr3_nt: TGCGCCAGCAGCCAAGGTCGGGAGGACACCTACAATGAGCAGTTCTTC
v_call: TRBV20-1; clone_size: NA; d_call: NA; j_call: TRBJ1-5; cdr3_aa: CSASGDTRQPQHF; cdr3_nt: TGCAGTGCTAGTGGTGATACCCGTCAGCCCCAGCATTTT
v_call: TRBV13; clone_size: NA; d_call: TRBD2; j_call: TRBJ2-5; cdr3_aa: CASSGRGTSGIKSETQYF; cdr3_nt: TGTGCCAGCAGCGGAAGGGGGACTAGCGGGATTAAGAGCGAGACCCAGTACTTC
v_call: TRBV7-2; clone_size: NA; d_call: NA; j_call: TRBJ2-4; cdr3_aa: CASSLIPGGGNIQYF; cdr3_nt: TGTGCCAGCAGCTTGATTCCTGGAGGAGGAAACATTCAGTACTTC
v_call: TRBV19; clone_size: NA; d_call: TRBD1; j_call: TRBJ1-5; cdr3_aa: CASSVGQGRNQPQHF; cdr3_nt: TGTGCCAGTAGTGTAGGACAGGGTCGCAATCAGCCCCAGCATTTT
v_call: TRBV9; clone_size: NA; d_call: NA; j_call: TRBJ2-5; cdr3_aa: CASSVTDRETQYF; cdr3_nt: TGTGCCAGCAGCGTAACGGATCGAGAGACCCAGTACTTC
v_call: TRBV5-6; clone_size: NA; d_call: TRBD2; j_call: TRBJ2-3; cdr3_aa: CASSLVSGGTDTQYF; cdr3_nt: TGTGCCAGCAGCTTGGTTAGCGGGGGAACAGATACGCAGTATTTT
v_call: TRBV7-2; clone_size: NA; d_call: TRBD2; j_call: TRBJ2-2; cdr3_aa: CASSLAASGRATGELFF; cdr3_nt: TGTGCCAGCAGCTTAGCGGCTAGCGGGAGGGCCACCGGGGAGCTGTTTTTT
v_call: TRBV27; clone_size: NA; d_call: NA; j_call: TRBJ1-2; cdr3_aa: CASSTYGASIGYGYTF; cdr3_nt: TGTGCCAGCAGTACATACGGGGCTTCCATCGGGTATGGCTACACCTTC
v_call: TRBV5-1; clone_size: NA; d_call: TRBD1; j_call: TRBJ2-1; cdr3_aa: CASSLLDAGTGVDEQFF; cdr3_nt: TGCGCCAGCAGCTTGCTCGACGCCGGGACAGGGGTGGATGAGCAGTTCTTC
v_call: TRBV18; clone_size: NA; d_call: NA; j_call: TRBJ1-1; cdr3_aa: CASSPPWGTEAFF; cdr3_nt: TGTGCCAGCTCACCACCTTGGGGCACTGAAGCTTTCTTT
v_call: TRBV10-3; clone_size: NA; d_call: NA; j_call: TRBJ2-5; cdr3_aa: CATQQTSGETQYF; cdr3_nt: TGTGCCACCCAACAGACTAGTGGTGAGACCCAGTACTTC
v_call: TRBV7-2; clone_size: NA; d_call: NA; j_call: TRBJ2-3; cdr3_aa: CASSAMNGPAQYF; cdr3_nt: TGTGCCAGCAGCGCCATGAACGGACCTGCGCAGTATTTT
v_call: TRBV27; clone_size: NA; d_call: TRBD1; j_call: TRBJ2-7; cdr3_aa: CASSRDSIYEQYF; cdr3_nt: TGTGCCAGCAGCCGGGACAGTATATACGAGCAGTACTTC